This T cell receptor (beta chain) was identified in a study of cytomegalovirus exposure and HLA in healthy donors (dated by TCRdb to 2015 to 2018). Background for the entire study: An earlier analysis of a few hundred of the donors reported 276 Gb of sequence data and 117 million unique TCR beta sequences obtained from approximately 180 million T cells. Roughly 300 gigabases of sequencing data and around 88 million unique TCR sequences made up an early release that covered some 640 HLA-typed donors. The genetic ancestry cluster associated with self-reported Caucasian donors included roughly four fifths of the roughly 410 genotyped donors. The study was designed to test whether signatures of past pathogen exposure could be identified by cataloging public T cell receptors. The T cell repertoires of around 670 subjects were profiled by immunosequencing and related to cytomegalovirus serostatus. A separate validation cohort of 100 to 150 different subjects was used in addition to the approximately 610-subject first cohort. To predict cytomegalovirus infection status, the study brought together high-throughput TCR immunosequencing, statistical association of individual TCRs with disease status, and machine learning. In a later analysis, previously published TCR beta repertoires from 550 to 750 donors were re-analyzed and high-resolution HLA genotyping was added so that TCR occurrence patterns could be studied. Rather than using new phenotypic data, the later analysis identified candidate immune exposures from TCR beta sequences and from how often those sequences occurred across donors. In an earlier analysis of roughly 600 of the donors, high-throughput TCR beta sequencing was used to judge whether each TCR beta V gene segment behaved as functional or pseudogenic. Alongside the repertoire data, information on donor age, sex, ethnicity and CMV serostatus was compiled. Genome-wide SNP genotypes for about 60% of the roughly 670 donors were used in a later genetic analysis, which treated that subset as a discovery cohort. Every discovery cohort repertoire had been produced on one sequencing platform. HLA typing included class I and class II loci at four-digit resolution. The number of typed donors differed by locus: about 620-640 for A, B, C, DRB1 and DQB1; approximately 540 for DQA1; some 590 for DPA1; and about 450 for DPB1. Roughly 5 DR-DQ haplotypes were treated as single units for association and clustering because of strong linkage in the cohort. Among under 450 genotyped donors of the cohort, an average of about 240,000 unique TCR beta nucleotide sequences were sequenced per donor, roughly a sixth of them non-productive. Here is what the overall study found, with its caveats: Presence/absence analyses assumed roughly uniform sequencing depth across donors, an assumption that may not hold. The authors suggested that the approach could potentially be generalized to other disease states and immunological phenotypes. A cluster of highly shared sequence variants was judged likely to be a technical artifact of the sequencing pipeline. According to a later analysis, TCR association rates differed among HLA loci, with DRB1 alleles showing the most associated TCRs and HLA-C alleles showing the fewest. Most TCR sequences were observed very rarely across donors, whereas some public TCRs were present in many individuals. The study gave a list of roughly 150 TCR beta chains associated with cytomegalovirus. A further reported finding was that TCR beta sequences accurately predicted the HLA-A and HLA-B alleles for most subjects in the first cohort. In a later analysis, several top co-occurrence clusters were reported to appear linked to parvovirus B19, influenza, CMV and Epstein-Barr virus. The classifier was reported to diagnose cytomegalovirus status with high specificity and sensitivity in both the original cohort and the validation cohort. Linkage disequilibrium might explain the correlated functional status among segregating V segments, but an unknown experimental factor could not be ruled out. The earlier analysis of about 600 of the donors excluded around 17 rarely observed V segments, including chromosome 9 orphons, because counts were too low. A later analysis found that most CMV-associated TCR beta chains appeared HLA-restricted, with HLA associations seemingly driven largely by CMV exposure. At a false discovery rate of 0.05, a later analysis linked approximately 18,000 TCR beta sequences to specific HLA alleles. V-gene and J-gene trimming of TCR beta chains was associated with a missense DCLRE1C variant in a later genetic analysis, and the association was replicated in an independent cohort. In an earlier analysis of roughly 560 of the donors, most TCR beta V segments were observed in productive rearrangements about 87% or about 30% of the time, broadly matching IMGT annotations. In vitro tests confirmed that a few of the cytomegalovirus-associated TCR beta chains recognize cytomegalovirus antigens. Compared with equally common non-associated chains, HLA-associated TCR beta chains in a later analysis were more clonally expanded and had lower generation probabilities. Only TCR beta chains were sequenced in this cohort, and the absence of alpha or paired-chain data limited detectable features. Because HLA typing was unavailable for some donors at each locus, only the typed subset was used in association tests. Some IMGT-functional V segments, including TRBV6-2 and TRBV6-3, could not be told apart with the 87-base-pair reads, so those segments were excluded. According to a later genetic analysis, donors in an Asian-associated ancestry cluster had fewer N-insertions in productive TCRs than the roughly 670-donor mean. CMV serostatus was the only immune exposure information available for the cohort. Strong co-occurrence of HLA alleles, especially DR and DQ, made assigning TCR associations to individual alleles difficult.

The cohort consisted of 670 or so healthy bone marrow donors. At the time of sampling, every cohort member was nominally healthy, though immune exposures that went unrecorded were likely present. The donor was CMV seronegative and belonged to the group of under 400 seronegative cohort members. Every donor gave a peripheral blood sample, and the peripheral blood mononuclear cells from that sample were used for TCR beta sequencing. The Qiagen DNeasy Blood Extraction Kit was used to extract genomic DNA from the blood cell samples. From the germline V gene (reference sequence), CDR1 is GTSNPN and CDR2 is SVGIG. The junction shows trimming of 6 bases on V and 0 bases on J, plus 18 bases between the germline ends. Its CDR3 holds 15 amino acids, cysteine through phenylalanine. The DNA shown is the 45-base CDR3, in frame from base 1. The receptor library was made with the immunoSEQ multiplex PCR assay. A mixture of 60 forward primers for TCR Vbeta segments and 13 reverse primers for TCR Jbeta segments was used in the multiplex PCR. The CDR3 region of rearranged TCR beta genes was amplified from genomic DNA with a multiplex PCR assay. On the Illumina HiSeq System, the amplified TCR beta libraries were sequenced as 87-base-pair reads. Under the source paper's analysis protocol: Across the roughly 640 repertoires, a later analysis counted tens of millions of unique TCR beta chains, around 10 million of which were shared by at least two donors. To remove PCR and sequencing errors, raw reads were error-corrected and collapsed into unique sequences using a nearest-neighbor algorithm that merged closely related sequences. CDR3 sequences were aligned to IMGT reference sequences to assign V, D and J gene segments. For a sequence to be retained, a match of at least six nucleotides to both a V gene segment and a J gene segment was required. Rearrangements were called productive when the CDR3 lacked stop codons and stayed in frame with V and J; all others were non-productive. Following IMGT convention, CDR3 was defined as the stretch from the second conserved V-encoded cysteine up to the conserved J-encoded phenylalanine. The earlier analysis of 587 of the donors excluded sequences that lacked an unambiguous match to a single V gene segment. In an earlier analysis of about 590 of the donors, a V segment was called functional when productive rearrangements were above 56.7%, and segregating when the standard deviation between donors exceeded 5%. To diagnose cytomegalovirus status from the catalog of TCR beta chain sequences, a statistical classification framework was built. In a later analysis, TCR nucleotide sequences were compared against IMGT/GENE-DB human TR gene sequences so that V and J genes could be assigned. A later analysis assigned CDR3 sequences and most-parsimonious VDJ recombination scenarios with the TCRdist pipeline. In a later analysis, every TCR beta chain was defined by the combination of its CDR3 amino acid sequence and its V-gene family, and reads without a unique V-gene family were dropped. In a later analysis, nearly 600 highly shared, low-generation-probability nucleotide sequences were removed to address suspected cross-contamination and a sequencing artifact. In a later analysis, a clonal expansion index for each public chain was calculated from normalized within-repertoire ranks of inferred template counts. In a later analysis, generation probabilities were computed using a VDJ recombination model fitted to out-of-frame rearrangements, and the results were checked against IGoR. In a later analysis, hypergeometric tests were used to score TCR-TCR, TCR-HLA and TCR-CMV co-occurrence, with a repertoire-size bias correction applied to TCR pairs. To estimate false discovery rates, a later analysis permuted the HLA or CMV assignments 20 times. A later analysis grouped co-occurring TCRs with DBSCAN, adding TCRdist sequence similarity when clustering within HLA-allele-positive subsets. Co-occurrence clustering excluded repertoires with fewer than 30,000 or more than 120,000 public chains, plus five with anomalous nucleotide sharing. The clones in this table, taken by TCRdb from immuneACCESS, are in-frame only. Not every clone is retained; where verified, under half of the shortfall comes from an unresolved V gene, and the cause of the rest is unknown. That table furnishes V, J and clone size, whereas the DNA furnished D and trimming. The sample table records some 140,000 clones; about 80% of these occur just once. About 4% of the sample goes to the ten largest clones.

Details on this clone: Its antigen target is currently unknown. Qualities for individual bases were not recorded, and no much larger clone is one base off.

The V gene is TRBV30 and the J gene is TRBJ2-7; 7 matching bases give a weak D call of TRBD2. This receptor was obtained from a woman in her thirties or forties in good health and CMV-seronegative. Sequencing used PBMCs. Here the CDR3 is given as CACQLGGGSSYEQYF. The nucleotide sequence reads TGTGCCTGTCAGCTAGGGGGGGGCTCCTCCTACGAGCAGTACTTC.